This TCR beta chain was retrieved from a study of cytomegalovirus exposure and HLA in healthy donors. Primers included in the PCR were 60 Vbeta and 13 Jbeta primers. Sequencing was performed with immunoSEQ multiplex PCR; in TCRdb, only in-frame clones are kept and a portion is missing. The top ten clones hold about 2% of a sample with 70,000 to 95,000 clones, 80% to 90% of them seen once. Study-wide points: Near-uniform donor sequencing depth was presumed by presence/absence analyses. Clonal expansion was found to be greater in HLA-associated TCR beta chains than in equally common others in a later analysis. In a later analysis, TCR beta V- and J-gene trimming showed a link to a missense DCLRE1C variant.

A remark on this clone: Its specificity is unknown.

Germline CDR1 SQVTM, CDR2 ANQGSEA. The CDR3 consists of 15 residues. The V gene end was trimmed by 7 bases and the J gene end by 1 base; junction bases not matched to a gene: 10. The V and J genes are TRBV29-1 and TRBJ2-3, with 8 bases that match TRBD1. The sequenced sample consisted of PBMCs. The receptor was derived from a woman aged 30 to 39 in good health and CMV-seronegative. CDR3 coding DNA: TGCAGCGCCGAGGATACGGGACAGGGCACAGATACGCAGTATTTT. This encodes CSAEDTGQGTDTQYF.